This T cell receptor (beta chain) was sequenced in a study of OX40 agonist ivuxolimab in advanced cancers. Across the whole study: Patients received ivuxolimab, an intravenous treatment, every 2 weeks at 0.01 to 10 mg/kg. Study-level results: On average, CD8+ T cells showed a greater number of expanded clones than CD4+. Clonal expansion was seen in CD4+ and CD8+ blood T cells by week 6 at 0.1 to 3.0 mg/kg.

Points on this clone: Its antigen remains unidentified.

Here immunoSEQ multiplex PCR was the method, and the copy in TCRdb shows in-frame clones only, minus some. The sample includes more than 50,000 clones, 75% to 90% of them seen just once. V gave up 10 bases and J gave up 4 bases; unmatched junction bases: 13. Germline V lookup: CDR1 MDHEN, CDR2 SYDVKM. This CDR3 comprises 15 residues. This chain connects TRBV28 to TRBJ1-1; 9 bases match TRBD1. The source material was CD4+ or CD8+ T cells sorted from blood, sampled in a trial of the OX40 agonist ivuxolimab. The receptor was isolated from an adult with an advanced solid tumor such as melanoma, head and neck, liver or kidney cancer. CDR3 sequence reads: CATFTRGQGFTEAFF. In nucleotides, the CDR3 is TGTGCCACCTTTACGAGGGGACAGGGTTTCACTGAAGCTTTCTTT.